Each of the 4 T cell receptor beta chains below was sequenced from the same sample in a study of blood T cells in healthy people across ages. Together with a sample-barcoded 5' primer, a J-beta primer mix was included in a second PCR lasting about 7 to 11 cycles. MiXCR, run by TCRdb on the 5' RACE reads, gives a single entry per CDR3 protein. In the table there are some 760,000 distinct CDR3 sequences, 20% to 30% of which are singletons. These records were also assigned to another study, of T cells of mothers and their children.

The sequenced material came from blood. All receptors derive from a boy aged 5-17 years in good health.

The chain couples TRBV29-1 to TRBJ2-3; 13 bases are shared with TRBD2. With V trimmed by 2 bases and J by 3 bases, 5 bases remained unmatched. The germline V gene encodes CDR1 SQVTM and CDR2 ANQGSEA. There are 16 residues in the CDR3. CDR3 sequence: CSVELGLAGVTDTQYF. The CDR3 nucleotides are TGCAGCGTTGAACTTGGACTAGCGGGAGTTACAGATACGCAGTATTTT.

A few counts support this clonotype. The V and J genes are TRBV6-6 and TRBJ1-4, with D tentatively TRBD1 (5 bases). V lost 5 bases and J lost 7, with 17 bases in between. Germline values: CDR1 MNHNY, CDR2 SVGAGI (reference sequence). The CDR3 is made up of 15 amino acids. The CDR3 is CASSIPGSGGEKLFF. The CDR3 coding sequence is TGTGCCAGCAGTATACCAGGGTCGGGAGGTGAAAAACTGTTTTTT.

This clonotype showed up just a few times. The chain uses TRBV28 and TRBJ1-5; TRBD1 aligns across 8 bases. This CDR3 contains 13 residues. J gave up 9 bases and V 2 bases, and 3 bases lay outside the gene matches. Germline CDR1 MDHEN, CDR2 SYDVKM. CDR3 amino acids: CASSLPGGRPQHF. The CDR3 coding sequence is TGTGCCAGCAGTTTACCAGGGGGCCGGCCCCAGCATTTT.

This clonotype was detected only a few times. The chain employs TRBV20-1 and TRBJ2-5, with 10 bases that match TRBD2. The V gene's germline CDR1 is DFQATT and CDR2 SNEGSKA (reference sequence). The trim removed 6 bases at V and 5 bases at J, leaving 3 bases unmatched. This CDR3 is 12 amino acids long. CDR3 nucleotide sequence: TGCAGTGCCCTGACTAGCGGGGAGACCCAGTACTTC. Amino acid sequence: CSALTSGETQYF.